The source of this T cell receptor beta chain is a study of T cell clonality in common variable immunodeficiency (dated by TCRdb to about 2015). The study at large found these results: Fewer TCRbeta clones were shared among CVID subjects than among healthy controls (p < 0.0001). According to the authors, finding the cause of the higher clonality in CVID would require sequencing the repertoires of T cell subpopulations. CVID TCRbeta sequences were reported to have fewer deletions and N-nucleotide insertions and to lack highly modified clones with 13 or more V deletions. Compared with healthy controls, CVID subjects showed increased TCRbeta clonality (t-test p = 0.018), a feature most characteristic of about a third of subjects. Even though DNA input was the same, control samples had an average of about 80,000 unique sequences each, compared with approximately 32,000 in CVID samples. Correlations between repertoire features and clinical complications were limited by patient heterogeneity within the CVID cohort.

Equivalent amounts of genomic DNA from CVID and control samples were used as sequencing input. For every sample, a 60 bp segment covering the rearranged TCRbeta CDR3 region was amplified and then sequenced. The immunoSEQ assay, a bias-corrected multiplex PCR with high-throughput sequencing, was employed for TCRbeta amplification. In the source study's methods: Every unique nucleotide sequence counted as a clone and was annotated with V, D and J genes, copy number and frequency. Sequences were labeled productive if in frame, and non-productive if out of frame or containing stop codons. As previously described, clonality was calculated on the basis of Shannon's entropy. Mean CDR3 Kyte-Doolittle hydropathy was derived from the predicted amino acid sequences of productive clones. Hierarchical clustering of scaled V gene usage was performed with the R hclust function using Manhattan distance and complete linkage. Clone sharing by CDR3 amino acid sequence was assessed by resampling 12 repertoires per group over 100 rounds. The repertoires were searched for 70 published EBV-specific and roughly 240 published CMV-specific TCRbeta sequences. After two CVID samples that produced fewer than 10,000 sequences were dropped from the analysis, some 40 CVID repertoires remained. TCRdb mirrors the immuneACCESS table, restricted to in-frame sequences. Some clones are absent from its copies; in checked studies, under half trace to an unresolved V gene, and the reason for the others is unknown. The V and J calls and the clone size are those of that table, but D and trimming were determined from the DNA. The table records 35,000 to 50,000 clones for this sample, and not one of them appears only once. Around 1.5% of the sample is taken by the ten largest.

Predominantly Caucasian heritage was noted among both the CVID patients and the healthy controls. From each donor, 5 to 8 ml of heparinized peripheral whole blood was collected. TCRbeta CDR3 repertoires were sequenced from genomic DNA of adults with common variable immune deficiency (CVID) and healthy adult controls. There were about 22 healthy adult volunteers in the control group (around twelve female and around 10 male), ranging in age from roughly 23 to 75 years, with a mean age of around 34. To isolate peripheral blood mononuclear cells, diluted blood was subjected to density centrifugation over Hypaque 1077 or Ficoll-Paque. Genomic DNA was obtained from unsorted mononuclear cells using either Qiagen column purification or a centrifugation-based method. This clone appeared many times. This receptor's antigen is unknown. This TCR was recovered from a person aged 18 to 75 in good health. Sequenced input: peripheral blood mononuclear cells.

The CDR3 loop reads CSAKGPGQANTGELFF. Incomplete CDR3 DNA: TGCAGCGCTAAGGGGCCAGGACAGGCGAACACCGGGGAG. The chain employs TRBV29-1 and TRBJ2-2, with 7 junctional bases fitting TRBD1. Read sequence stops 3 residues before the CDR3 end, and the germline J gene provides the missing end. From cysteine to phenylalanine, the CDR3 is 16 amino acids long. Shown are 39 bases from within the CDR3, in frame from base 1. Trimming removed 7 bases from V and 0 bases from J; the gene matches leave 11 bases unexplained. Looking up the germline V gene yields CDR1 SQVTM and CDR2 ANQGSEA.